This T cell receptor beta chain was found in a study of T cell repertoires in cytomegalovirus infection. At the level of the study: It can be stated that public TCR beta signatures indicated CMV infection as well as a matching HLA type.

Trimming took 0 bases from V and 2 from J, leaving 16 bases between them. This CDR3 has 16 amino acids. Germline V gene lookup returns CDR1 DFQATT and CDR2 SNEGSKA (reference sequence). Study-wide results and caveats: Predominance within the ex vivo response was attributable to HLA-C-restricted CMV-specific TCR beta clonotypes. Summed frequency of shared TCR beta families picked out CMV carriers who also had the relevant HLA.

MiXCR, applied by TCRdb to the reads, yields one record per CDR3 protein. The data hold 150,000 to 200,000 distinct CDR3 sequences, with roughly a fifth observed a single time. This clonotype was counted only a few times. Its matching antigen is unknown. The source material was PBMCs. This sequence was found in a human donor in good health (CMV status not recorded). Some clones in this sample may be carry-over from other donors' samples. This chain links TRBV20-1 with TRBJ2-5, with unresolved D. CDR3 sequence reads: CSARDVEAVKQETQYF. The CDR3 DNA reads TGCAGTGCTAGAGATGTGGAAGCAGTCAAACAAGAGACCCAGTACTTC.